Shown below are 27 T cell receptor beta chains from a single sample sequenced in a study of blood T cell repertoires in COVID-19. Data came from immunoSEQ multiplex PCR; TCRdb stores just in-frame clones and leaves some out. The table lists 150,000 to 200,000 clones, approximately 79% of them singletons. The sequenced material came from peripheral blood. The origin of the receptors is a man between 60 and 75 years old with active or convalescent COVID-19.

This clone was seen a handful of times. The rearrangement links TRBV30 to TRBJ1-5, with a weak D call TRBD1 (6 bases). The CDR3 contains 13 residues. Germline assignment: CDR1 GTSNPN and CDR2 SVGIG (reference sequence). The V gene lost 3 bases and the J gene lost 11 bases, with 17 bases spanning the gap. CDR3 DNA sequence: TGTGCCTGGAGAGACAGGCCGGACCGCACCCAGCATTTT. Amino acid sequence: CAWRDRPDRTQHF.

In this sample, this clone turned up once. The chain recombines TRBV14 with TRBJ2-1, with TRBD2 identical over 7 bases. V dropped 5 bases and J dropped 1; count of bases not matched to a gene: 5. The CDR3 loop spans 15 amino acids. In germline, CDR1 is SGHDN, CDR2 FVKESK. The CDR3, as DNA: TGTGCCAGCAGCTTAGCGGGCAATTCCTACAATGAGCAGTTCTTC. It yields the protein CASSLAGNSYNEQFF.

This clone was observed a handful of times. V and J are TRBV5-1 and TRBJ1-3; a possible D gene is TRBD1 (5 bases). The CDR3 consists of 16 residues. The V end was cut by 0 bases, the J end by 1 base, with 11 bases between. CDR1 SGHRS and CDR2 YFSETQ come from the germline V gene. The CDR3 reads CASSLAQTGSGNTIYF. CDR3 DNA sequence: TGCGCCAGCAGCTTGGCCCAAACAGGTTCTGGAAACACCATATATTTT. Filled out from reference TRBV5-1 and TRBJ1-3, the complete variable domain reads KAGVTQTPRYLIKTRGQQVTLSCSPISGHRSVSWYQQTPGQGLQFLFEYFSETQRNKGNFPGRFSGRQFSNSRSEMNVSTLELGDSALYLCASSLAQTGSGNTIYFGEGSWLTVV.

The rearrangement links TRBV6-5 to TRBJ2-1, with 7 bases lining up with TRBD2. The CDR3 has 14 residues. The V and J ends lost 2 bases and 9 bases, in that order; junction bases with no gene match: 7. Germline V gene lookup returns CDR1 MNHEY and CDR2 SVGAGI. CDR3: CASSYGGEGIEQFF. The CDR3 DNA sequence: TGTGCCAGCAGTTACGGGGGGGAGGGGATTGAGCAGTTCTTC.

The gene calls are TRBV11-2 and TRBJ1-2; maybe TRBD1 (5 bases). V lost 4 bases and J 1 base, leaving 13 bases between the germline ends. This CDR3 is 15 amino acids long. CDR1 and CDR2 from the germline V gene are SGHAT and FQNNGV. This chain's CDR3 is CASSSIWGDNYGYTF. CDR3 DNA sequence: TGTGCCAGCAGCTCCATATGGGGCGATAACTATGGCTACACCTTC.

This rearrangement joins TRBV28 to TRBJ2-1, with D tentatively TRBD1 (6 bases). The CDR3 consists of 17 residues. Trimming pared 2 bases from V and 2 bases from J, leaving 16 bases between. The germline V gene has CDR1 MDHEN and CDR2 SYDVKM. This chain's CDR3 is CASSLRRGRGTYNEQFF. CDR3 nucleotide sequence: TGTGCCAGCAGTTTACGCCGTGGCAGGGGAACCTACAATGAGCAGTTCTTC. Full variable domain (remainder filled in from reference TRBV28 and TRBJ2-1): DVKVTQSSRYLVKRTGEKVFLECVQDMDHENMFWYRQDPGLGLRLIYFSYDVKMKEKGDIPEGYSVSREKKERFSLILESASTNQTSMYLCASSLRRGRGTYNEQFFGPGTRLTVL.

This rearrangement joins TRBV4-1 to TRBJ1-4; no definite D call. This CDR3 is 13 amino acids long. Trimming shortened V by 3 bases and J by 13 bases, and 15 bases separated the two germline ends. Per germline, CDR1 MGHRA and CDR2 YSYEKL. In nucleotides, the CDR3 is TGCGCCAGCAGCCAGGAAGAGGCCCGAGGACTGTTTTTT. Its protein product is CASSQEEARGLFF.

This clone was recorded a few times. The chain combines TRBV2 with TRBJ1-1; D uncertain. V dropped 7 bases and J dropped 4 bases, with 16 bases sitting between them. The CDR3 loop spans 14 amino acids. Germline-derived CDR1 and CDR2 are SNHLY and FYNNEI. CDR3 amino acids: CASIPEAVGTEAFF. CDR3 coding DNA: TGTGCCAGCATCCCAGAGGCAGTCGGCACTGAAGCTTTCTTT.

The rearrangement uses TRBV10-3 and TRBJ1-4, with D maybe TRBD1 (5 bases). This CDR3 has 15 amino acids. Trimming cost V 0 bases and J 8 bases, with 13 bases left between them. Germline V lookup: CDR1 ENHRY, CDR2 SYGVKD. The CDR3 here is CAISESLGGPEKLFF. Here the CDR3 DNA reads TGTGCCATCAGTGAGTCGCTCGGGGGTCCGGAAAAACTGTTTTTT.

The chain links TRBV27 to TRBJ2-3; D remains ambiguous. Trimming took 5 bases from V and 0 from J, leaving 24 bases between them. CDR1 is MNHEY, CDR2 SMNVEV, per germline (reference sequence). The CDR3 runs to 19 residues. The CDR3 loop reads CASSLTVDGPSYSTDTQYF. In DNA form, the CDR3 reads TGTGCCAGCAGTCTAACCGTAGATGGTCCCTCTTACAGCACAGATACGCAGTATTTT.

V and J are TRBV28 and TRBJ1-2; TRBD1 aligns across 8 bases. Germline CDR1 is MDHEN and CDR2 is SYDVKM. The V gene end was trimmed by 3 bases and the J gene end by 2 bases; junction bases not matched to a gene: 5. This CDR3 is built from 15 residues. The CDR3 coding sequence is TGTGCCAGCAGTTTTCGCAGGGGGCGCAACTATGGCTACACCTTC. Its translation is CASSFRRGRNYGYTF.

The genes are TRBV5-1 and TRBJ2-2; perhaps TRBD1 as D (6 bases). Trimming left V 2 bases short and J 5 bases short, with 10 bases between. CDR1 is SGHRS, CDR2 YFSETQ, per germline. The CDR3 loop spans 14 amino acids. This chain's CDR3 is CASSLQGRTGELFF. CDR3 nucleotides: TGCGCCAGCAGCTTACAGGGTCGGACCGGGGAGCTGTTTTTT.

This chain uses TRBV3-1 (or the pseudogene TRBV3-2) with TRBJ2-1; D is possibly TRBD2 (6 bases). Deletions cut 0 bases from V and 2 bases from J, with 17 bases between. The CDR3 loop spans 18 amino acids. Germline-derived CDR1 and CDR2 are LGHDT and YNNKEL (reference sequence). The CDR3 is CASSQEPPSGQTYNEQFF. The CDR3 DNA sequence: TGTGCCAGCAGCCAAGAACCGCCCAGCGGGCAAACCTACAATGAGCAGTTCTTC.

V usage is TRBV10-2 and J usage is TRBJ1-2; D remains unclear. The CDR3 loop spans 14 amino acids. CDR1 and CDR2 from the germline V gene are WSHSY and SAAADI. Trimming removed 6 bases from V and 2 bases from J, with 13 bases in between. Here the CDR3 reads CASSSTQPNYGYTF. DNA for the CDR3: TGCGCCAGCAGCTCGACTCAACCGAACTATGGCTACACCTTC.

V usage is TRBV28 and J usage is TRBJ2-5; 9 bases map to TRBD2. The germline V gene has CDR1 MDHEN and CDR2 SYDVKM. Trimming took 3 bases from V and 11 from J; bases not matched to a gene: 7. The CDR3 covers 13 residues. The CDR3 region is CASSLGAGGAQYF. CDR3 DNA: TGTGCCAGCAGTTTGGGAGCGGGGGGCGCGCAGTACTTC.

CDR3 protein: CASSPGQNSYNQPQHF. The CDR3 region has the DNA TGTGCCAGCAGCCCCGGACAGAATAGCTACAATCAGCCCCAGCATTTT. The chain carries TRBV7-9 and TRBJ1-5; tentatively, D is TRBD1 (6 bases). The V gene's germline CDR1 is SEHNR and CDR2 FQNEAQ (reference sequence). Deletions cut 5 bases from V and 3 bases from J, with 17 bases between. The CDR3 has 16 residues.

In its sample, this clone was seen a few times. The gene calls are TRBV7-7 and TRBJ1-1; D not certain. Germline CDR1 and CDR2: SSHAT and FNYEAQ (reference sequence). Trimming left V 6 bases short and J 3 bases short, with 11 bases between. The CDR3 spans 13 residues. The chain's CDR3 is CASSRGHDTEAFF. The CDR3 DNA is TGTGCCAGCAGTCGCGGTCATGACACTGAAGCTTTCTTT.

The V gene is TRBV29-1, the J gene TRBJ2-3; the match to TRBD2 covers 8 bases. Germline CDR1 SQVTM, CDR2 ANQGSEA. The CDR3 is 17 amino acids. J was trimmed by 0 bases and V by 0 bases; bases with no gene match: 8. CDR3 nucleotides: TGCAGCGTTGAAGATCCCAAAGCGGGGGCTAGCACAGATACGCAGTATTTT. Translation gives CSVEDPKAGASTDTQYF.

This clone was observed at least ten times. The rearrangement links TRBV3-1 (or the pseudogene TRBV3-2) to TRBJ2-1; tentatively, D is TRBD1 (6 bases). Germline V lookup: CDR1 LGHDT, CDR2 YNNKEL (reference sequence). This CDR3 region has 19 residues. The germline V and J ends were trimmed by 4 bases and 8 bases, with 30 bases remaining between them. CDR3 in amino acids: CASSRARDISYRFRDEQFF. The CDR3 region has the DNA TGTGCCAGCAGCCGAGCCCGGGACATCTCCTACAGATTCCGGGATGAGCAGTTCTTC.

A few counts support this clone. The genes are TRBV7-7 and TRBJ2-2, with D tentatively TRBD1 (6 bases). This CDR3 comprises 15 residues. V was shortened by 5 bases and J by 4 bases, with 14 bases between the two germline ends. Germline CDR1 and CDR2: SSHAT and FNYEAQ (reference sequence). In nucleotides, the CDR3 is TGTGCCAGCAGCCTTACGGGACAAATCACCGGGGAGCTGTTTTTT. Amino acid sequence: CASSLTGQITGELFF.

The CDR3 region is CASSPTSGPGNEQFF. CDR3 DNA: TGTGCCAGCAGCCCCACTAGCGGCCCGGGGAATGAGCAGTTCTTC. The chain recombines TRBV7-9 with TRBJ2-1; 8 bases are a match to TRBD2. The CDR3 is 15 residues long. J lost 7 bases, V lost 5 bases, and 10 bases had no gene match. CDR1 and CDR2 from the germline V gene are SEHNR and FQNEAQ (reference sequence). Full variable domain (outside the CDR3, taken from reference TRBV7-9 and TRBJ2-1): DTGVSQNPRHKITKRGQNVTFRCDPISEHNRLYWYRQTLGQGPEFLTYFQNEAQLEKSRLLSDRFSAERPKGSFSTLEIQRTEQGDSAMYLCASSPTSGPGNEQFFGPGTRLTVL.

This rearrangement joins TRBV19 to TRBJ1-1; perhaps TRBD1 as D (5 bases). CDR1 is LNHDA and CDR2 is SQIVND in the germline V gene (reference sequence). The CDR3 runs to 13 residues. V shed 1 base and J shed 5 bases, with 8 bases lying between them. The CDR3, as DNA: TGTGCCAGTAGTATAGCTAGGGGAACTGAAGCTTTCTTT. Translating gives CASSIARGTEAFF. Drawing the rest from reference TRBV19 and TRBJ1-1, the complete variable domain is DGGITQSPKYLFRKEGQNVTLSCEQNLNHDAMYWYRQDPGQGLRLIYYSQIVNDFQKGDIAEGYSVSREKKESFPLTVTSAQKNPTAFYLCASSIARGTEAFFGQGTRLTVV.

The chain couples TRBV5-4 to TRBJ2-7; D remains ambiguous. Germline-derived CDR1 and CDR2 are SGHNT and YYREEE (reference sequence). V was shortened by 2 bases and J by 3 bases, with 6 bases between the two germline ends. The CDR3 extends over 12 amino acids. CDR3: CASSFLSYEQYF. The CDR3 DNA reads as TGTGCCAGCAGCTTCCTAAGCTACGAGCAGTACTTC.

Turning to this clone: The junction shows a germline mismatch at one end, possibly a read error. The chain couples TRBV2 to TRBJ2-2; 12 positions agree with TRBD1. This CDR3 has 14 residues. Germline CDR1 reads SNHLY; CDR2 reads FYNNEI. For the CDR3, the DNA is TGTGCCAGCAGTCGGGACAGGGGGCTCGGGAAGCTGTTTTTT. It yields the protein CASSRDRGLGKLFF.

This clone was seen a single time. The CDR3 nucleotides are TGCAGTGCTAGTTCGCCGACTGCCTACGAGCAGTACTTC. Protein product: CSASSPTAYEQYF. This chain links TRBV20-1 with TRBJ2-7; D gene unclear. Germline-derived CDR1 and CDR2 are DFQATT and SNEGSKA (reference sequence). The CDR3 extends over 13 amino acids. Deletions cut 3 bases from V and 2 bases from J, with 11 bases between.

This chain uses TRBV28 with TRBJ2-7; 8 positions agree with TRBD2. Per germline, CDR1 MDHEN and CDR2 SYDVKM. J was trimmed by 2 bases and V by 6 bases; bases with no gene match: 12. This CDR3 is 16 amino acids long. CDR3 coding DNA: TGTGCCAGCAGCCCCCCGGGGGCGGGAGGCCCCTACGAGCAGTACTTC. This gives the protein CASSPPGAGGPYEQYF.

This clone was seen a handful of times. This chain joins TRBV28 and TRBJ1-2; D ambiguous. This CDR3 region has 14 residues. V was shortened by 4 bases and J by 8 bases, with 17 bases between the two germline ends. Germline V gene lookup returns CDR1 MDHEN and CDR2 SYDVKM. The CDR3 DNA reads TGTGCCAGCAGTTCAAACCGGGCCCGGGAGGGCTACACCTTC. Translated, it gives CASSSNRAREGYTF.